These T cell receptor beta chains were read from a single sample in a study of CD8 T cells in ankylosing spondylitis. Each CDR3 protein gets one entry after TCRdb re-called the 5' RACE reads with MiXCR. The sample records 100,000 or so distinct CDR3 sequences, about 25% being singletons. Source material: synovial fluid, either unsorted or a sorted T cell fraction (not recorded which). The receptors stem from a male donor with ankylosing spondylitis. The CDR3 runs from the conserved cysteine through the conserved F or W. The order of the fields is V gene, CDR3 protein.

V: TRBV12-3/TRBV12-4; CDR3: CASSLRGESFF
V: TRBV7-9; CDR3: CASSLKEGPNYGYTF
V: TRBV24-1; CDR3: CATSDPGTGFAGELFF
V: TRBV27; CDR3: CASSLAGGVGEQYF
V: TRBV20-1; CDR3: CSARAWDRSSTDTQYF
V: TRBV27; CDR3: CASSLSSGTSTDTQYF
V: TRBV3-1; CDR3: CASRPRDGYTGELFF
V: TRBV16; CDR3: CASSQSGNQPQHF
V: TRBV28; CDR3: CASSLPSGDSYNEQFF
V: TRBV15; CDR3: CATSREGGASVKNIQYF
V: TRBV30; CDR3: CAWSGYGTGVEQYF
V: TRBV3-1; CDR3: CASSHLDPTDTQYF
V: TRBV27; CDR3: CASSSRTGNTIYF
V: TRBV5-1; CDR3: CASSLGSNEQFF
V: TRBV2; CDR3: CASSEDRVRLAFF
V: TRBV27; CDR3: CASSLFGGATGNYGYTF
V: TRBV5-1; CDR3: CASSTGTSGSADTQYF
V: TRBV3-1; CDR3: CASSQGPTARSYTF
V: TRBV18; CDR3: CASSPPGHDTGELFF
V: TRBV20-1; CDR3: CSARDRVSGELFF
V: TRBV5-4; CDR3: CASSIQGRRETQYF
V: TRBV29-1; CDR3: CSVVSGQGVKTYEQYF
V: TRBV5-1; CDR3: CASSFITGVGNEQFF
V: TRBV5-1; CDR3: CASSLVTGGSSYNEQFF
V: TRBV24-1; CDR3: CATSDHRTSSYNEQFF
V: TRBV7-9; CDR3: CASSLFEGVPKNIQYF
V: TRBV10-3; CDR3: CAISELGQGNNSPLHF
V: TRBV11-2; CDR3: CASSLGQDTEAFF
V: TRBV21-1; CDR3: CASSYCKGRRRSDTEAFF
V: TRBV10-1; CDR3: CASLPPVQPQYF
V: TRBV9; CDR3: CASSLRHGSDTQYF
V: TRBV7-8; CDR3: CASSLSEAGANNEQFF
V: TRBV20-1; CDR3: CSAGTGEDTEAFF
V: TRBV19; CDR3: CASWTGGDQPQHF
V: TRBV5-8; CDR3: CASSVGQILAKNIQYF
V: TRBV7-9; CDR3: CASSPYRGGTNEKLFF
V: TRBV12-3/TRBV12-4; CDR3: CASSWGGDADTQYF
V: TRBV7-8; CDR3: CASSSIEASTDTQYF
V: TRBV25-1; CDR3: CASSEAGGPQETQYF
V: TRBV5-1; CDR3: CASSLSPRTGELFF
V: TRBV7-2; CDR3: CASSLVGRENTIYF
V: TRBV29-1; CDR3: CSVELGNTQYF
V: TRBV9; CDR3: CASSVGTGYNEQFF
V: TRBV30; CDR3: CAWRQLNTEAFF
V: TRBV20-1; CDR3: CSVQGYEQYF
V: TRBV11-2; CDR3: CASSPSPAQGTQYF
V: TRBV7-9; CDR3: CASSKTLLLTDTQYF
V: TRBV27; CDR3: CASSLSRVVENTEAFF
V: TRBV11-2; CDR3: CASSPRGQVHEQFF
V: TRBV11-2; CDR3: CASSLGPGEGNEQFF
V: TRBV12-3/TRBV12-4; CDR3: CASSSRTILNRGRDYGYTF
V: TRBV20-1; CDR3: CSAIGTGRGYTF
V: TRBV30; CDR3: CAWSVPGPGEENGNTIYF
V: TRBV29-1; CDR3: CSVGTALNTEAFF
V: TRBV7-9; CDR3: CASSSDTTEAFF
V: TRBV4-2; CDR3: CASTSERGQPQHF
V: TRBV7-8; CDR3: CASSLGLQGRGTQYF
V: TRBV20-1; CDR3: CSARVDRAASGRRETQYF
V: TRBV7-9; CDR3: CASSWVGASETYNEQFF
V: TRBV4-2; CDR3: CASSQTTGSQPQHF